This record covers a single T cell receptor (beta chain). Original processing methods: Quantification of nucleated cells was approximated via reference gene primer amplification. Repertoires were generated with immunoSEQ multiplex PCR, while TCRdb's copy carries only in-frame clones and drops some. V, J and clone size reflect that table, while D and trimming were determined from the DNA. The data show 50,000 to 75,000 clones, less than 85% seen once. In germline, CDR1 is GTSNPN, CDR2 SVGIG (reference sequence). Trimming removed 1 base at V and 8 bases at J, with 17 bases between. CDR3 size: 14 residues. This sample is part of a study of blood T cell repertoires in COVID-19. In the study overall: Sample material is recorded as cDNA or gDNA derived from T cells, B-cell-depleted T cells, or PBMCs.

Sequenced: peripheral blood. This sequence joins TRBV30 and TRBJ1-1; no definite D call. This clonotype was obtained from a woman aged 50 to 60 with active or convalescent COVID-19. The CDR3 region has the DNA TGTGCCTGGAGTGCCCCGCTACCCCCCCCAGAAGCTTTCTTT. It is translated as CAWSAPLPPPEAFF.